The 31 T cell receptor beta chains reported below all come from one sample, sequenced in a study of identical twins. Each CDR3 protein gets one entry after TCRdb re-called the 5' RACE reads with MiXCR. The data contain about 520,000 distinct CDR3 sequences, 22% of them singletons. These data were also filed under a second study, of T cells expressing NK-cell markers.

The sample taken for sequencing was CD4+ T cells sorted from blood. Source of these receptors: a woman aged 18 to 35 in good health.

A few counts support this clonotype. Here the CDR3 DNA reads TGCAGTGCTTTGGACAGGGGGCTTCAGCCCCAGCATTTT. Translation gives CSALDRGLQPQHF. The V call is TRBV20-1, the J call TRBJ1-5, with 11 bases lining up with TRBD1. The germline V gene has CDR1 DFQATT and CDR2 SNEGSKA (reference sequence). With 5 bases clipped from V and 6 bases from J, the junction kept 3 bases outside the gene matches. This CDR3 comprises 13 residues.

This clonotype was detected only a few times. The chain joins TRBV20-1 to TRBJ2-7, with D perhaps TRBD2 (6 bases). The V end lost 0 bases, the J end lost 3 bases, and 15 bases lay between the germline ends. Germline V CDR1 and CDR2: DFQATT, SNEGSKA (reference sequence). The CDR3 has 15 residues. CDR3 protein: CSARDQRAGLYEQYF. DNA of the CDR3: TGCAGTGCTAGAGATCAAAGAGCGGGCCTCTACGAGCAGTACTTC.

This clonotype turned up a few times. A read error may produce the germline difference seen at one junction end. The gene calls are TRBV5-5 and TRBJ2-1; tentative D call: TRBD2 (6 bases). CDR1 is SGHKS and CDR2 is YYEKEE in the germline V gene (reference sequence). The CDR3 is 14 residues long. The CDR3, as DNA: TGTGCCAGCAGTTTGGCGGGGCAACGATATGAGCAGTTCTTC. This gives the protein CASSLAGQRYEQFF.

The CDR3 is CAWSLLAGGPREQFF. In DNA, the CDR3 is TGTGCCTGGAGTTTACTAGCGGGAGGGCCTCGAGAGCAGTTCTTC. This chain links TRBV30 with TRBJ2-1; 13 bases are a match to TRBD2. Germline CDR1 reads GTSNPN; CDR2 reads SVGIG (reference sequence). The CDR3 length is 15 residues. Trimming cost V 2 bases and J 10 bases; bases outside gene matches: 8.

This clonotype was counted between two and nine times. This chain uses TRBV24-1 with TRBJ2-1, with D possibly called TRBD1 or TRBD2 (5 bases each). CDR1 and CDR2 (germline): KGHDR, SFDVKD. V was trimmed by 9 bases and J by 4 bases, leaving 9 bases between them. This CDR3 spans 12 amino acids. CDR3 sequence (DNA): TGTGCCACCGGGACGGAGTACAATGAGCAGTTCTTC. It encodes CATGTEYNEQFF.

The chain has TRBV7-8 and TRBJ2-1; 7 bases fit TRBD2. Germline trimming cut 8 bases from V and 2 bases from J; bases unmatched to any gene: 9. The CDR3 totals 15 residues. The V gene's germline CDR1 is SGHVS and CDR2 FQNEAQ. The CDR3 here is CASRRSGITYNEQFF. As DNA, the CDR3 is TGTGCCAGCCGCCGCAGCGGGATCACCTACAATGAGCAGTTCTTC.

This clonotype came up a few times. The V call is TRBV10-3, the J call TRBJ2-7; D tentatively reads TRBD1 or TRBD2 (5 bases each). CDR1 is ENHRY and CDR2 is SYGVKD in the germline V gene. Trimming cost V 0 bases and J 4 bases, with 13 bases left between them. This CDR3 has 15 amino acids. In nucleotides, the CDR3 is TGTGCCATCAGTGAGTCGGGCAGGGACGTGTACGAGCAGTACTTC. This codes for CAISESGRDVYEQYF.

This chain links TRBV20-1 with TRBJ1-2; TRBD1 matches 8 bases. Germline assignment: CDR1 DFQATT and CDR2 SNEGSKA (reference sequence). The V segment lost 2 bases and the J segment 7 bases; nucleotides outside the gene matches: 9. This CDR3 is 14 amino acids long. The CDR3 DNA reads TGCAGTGCTAGAACGACGACAGGGGCGTCTGGCTACACCTTC. Its protein is CSARTTTGASGYTF.

This clonotype has only a few counts. This sequence joins TRBV10-2 and TRBJ2-1; TRBD1 agrees at 8 bases. V lost 4 bases, J lost 8 bases, and 7 bases stayed unmatched. In germline, CDR1 is WSHSY, CDR2 SAAADI. The CDR3 length is 14 residues. The CDR3 coding sequence is TGCGCCAGCAGTGTACAGGGGGAGTCGCATGAGCAGTTCTTC. Its translation is CASSVQGESHEQFF.

The chain uses TRBV20-1 and TRBJ2-3; D remains ambiguous. V was cut by 3 bases and J by 4 bases, with 14 bases left in between. The V gene's germline CDR1 is DFQATT and CDR2 SNEGSKA (reference sequence). The CDR3 runs to 14 residues. CDR3 in amino acids: CSASSGVAPDTQYF. As DNA, the CDR3 is TGCAGTGCTAGTAGTGGCGTAGCACCAGATACGCAGTATTTT.

The chain employs TRBV6-5 and TRBJ2-7; a weak D match, TRBD1 (6 bases). V dropped 0 bases and J dropped 3 bases, with 18 bases sitting between them. The CDR3 runs 17 residues. Germline CDR1 and CDR2: MNHEY and SVGAGI. CDR3 coding DNA: TGTGCCAGCAGTTACTCGGGCTTCGGCAGGGGAGTCTACGAGCAGTACTTC. It encodes CASSYSGFGRGVYEQYF.

V and J are TRBV12-3 or TRBV12-4 and TRBJ2-5, with 11 bases identical to TRBD2. The CDR3 extends over 14 amino acids. With V trimmed by 5 bases and J by 7 bases, 6 bases remained unmatched. The CDR3 sequence: CASSPLAGGRTQYF. CDR3 nucleotide sequence: TGTGCCAGCAGTCCCTTAGCGGGGGGGAGGACCCAGTACTTC.

This clonotype was observed a handful of times. This chain's CDR3 is CASSKEGFTEAFF. The CDR3 DNA reads as TGTGCCAGCAGTAAAGAGGGGTTCACTGAAGCTTTCTTT. The gene calls are TRBV12-3 or TRBV12-4 and TRBJ1-1, with D possibly being TRBD1 (5 bases). V lost 5 bases and J 4 bases, leaving 11 bases between the germline ends. This CDR3 comprises 13 residues.

This clonotype has a handful of counts. The V gene is TRBV6-2 or TRBV6-3, the J gene TRBJ2-7; 7 nucleotides agree with TRBD2. Losses at the gene ends were 5 bases for V and 5 bases for J; bases not matched to a gene: 12. Germline V CDR1 and CDR2: MNHEY, SVGEGT. The CDR3 contains 15 residues. The CDR3 coding sequence is TGTGCCAGCAGTAACCTTGGGCTAGCGGATCACGAGCAGTACTTC. Translating it yields CASSNLGLADHEQYF.

This clonotype was counted only a few times. CDR3 loop: CASSLEPRGPQYF. The CDR3 nucleotides are TGTGCCAGCAGCTTAGAGCCCCGCGGGCCGCAGTATTTT. The rearrangement uses TRBV11-2 and TRBJ2-3; possibly TRBD2 for D (5 bases). The CDR3 totals 13 residues. The V gene's germline CDR1 is SGHAT and CDR2 FQNNGV. Trimming took 0 bases from V and 10 from J, leaving 11 bases between them.

In its sample, this clonotype was seen a few times. J is TRBJ2-7 and V is TRBV5-1, with TRBD2 matching over 10 bases. Germline CDR1 SGHRS, CDR2 YFSETQ. This CDR3 is 15 amino acids long. With 1 base clipped from V and 3 bases from J, the junction kept 4 bases outside the gene matches. This chain's CDR3 is CASSLTLAGVYEQYF. For the CDR3, the DNA is TGCGCCAGCAGCTTGACCCTAGCGGGAGTCTACGAGCAGTACTTC.

A few counts support this clonotype. The genes are TRBV29-1 and TRBJ1-3; D might be TRBD1 (5 bases). Germline CDR1 and CDR2: SQVTM and ANQGSEA. The CDR3 runs 15 residues. The ends were cut back, 6 bases at V and 0 bases at J, with 15 bases in the middle. CDR3 DNA: TGCAGCGTCTTGAATGGCGGGGCCTCTGGAAACACCATATATTTT. Its protein is CSVLNGGASGNTIYF.

There are many counts of this clonotype. The chain links TRBV7-2 to TRBJ2-1; D may be TRBD2 (5 bases). The germline V gene has CDR1 SGHTA and CDR2 FQGNSA. V lost 5 bases and J 8 bases, leaving 22 bases between the germline ends. The CDR3 consists of 16 residues. The DNA for the CDR3 is TGTGCCAGCAGCCCCCGACGGCGGGTTACTTCGGATGAGCAGTTCTTC. Encoded protein: CASSPRRRVTSDEQFF.

This clonotype was observed a single time. The chain joins TRBV11-2 to TRBJ2-2; TRBD2 matches 7 bases. The V and J ends lost 6 bases and 8 bases, in that order; junction bases with no gene match: 12. Germline assignment: CDR1 SGHAT and CDR2 FQNNGV. The CDR3 sequence is 15 residues long. The CDR3 nucleotides are TGTGCCAGCAGTCCCGGCGGGAGCGGATGGGGGGAGCTGTTTTTT. The encoded protein is CASSPGGSGWGELFF.

The chain is built from TRBV10-3 and TRBJ2-7, with 8 bases aligning to TRBD2. V lost 6 bases to trimming and J lost 4 bases; unmatched junction nucleotides: 5. Germline V CDR1 and CDR2: ENHRY, SYGVKD. The CDR3 sequence is 13 residues long. In DNA form, the CDR3 reads TGTGCCATCAGAGAGCGGGAGCCATACGAGCAGTACTTC. Translating it yields CAIREREPYEQYF.

The DNA of the CDR3 is TGTGCCAGCATGCTCATGGCAGGGCCCAATGAGCAGTTCTTC. Protein: CASMLMAGPNEQFF. The chain combines TRBV27 with TRBJ2-1; D is possibly TRBD1 (5 bases). The germline gives CDR1 MNHEY, CDR2 SMNVEV (reference sequence). Trimming removed 7 bases from V and 6 bases from J, with 16 bases in between. The length of the CDR3 is 14 residues.

Only a few counts were recorded for this clonotype. The DNA for the CDR3 is TGCAGCGTTGGGCCGGGGACCACTGAAGCTTTCTTT. Its protein product is CSVGPGTTEAFF. V usage is TRBV29-1 and J usage is TRBJ1-1; D perhaps matches TRBD1 (5 bases). This CDR3 spans 12 amino acids. V gave up 4 bases and J gave up 4 bases, with 10 bases separating them. The germline V gene has CDR1 SQVTM and CDR2 ANQGSEA.

This sequence joins TRBV20-1 and TRBJ1-2; 9 nucleotides align to TRBD1. Trimming removed 5 bases from V and 7 bases from J; junction bases left unmatched: 8. The CDR3 sequence is 13 residues long. Germline V gene sequence: CDR1 DFQATT, CDR2 SNEGSKA (reference sequence). The CDR3 reads CSAGDRVNLGYTF. For the CDR3, the DNA is TGCAGTGCTGGGGACAGGGTCAACCTTGGCTACACCTTC.

The V gene is TRBV6-2 or TRBV6-3, the J gene TRBJ2-1; D is undetermined. Trimming took off 0 bases at V and 6 bases at J, with 15 bases between the two ends. Germline CDR1 is MNHEY and CDR2 is SVGEGT. The CDR3 sequence is 16 residues long. CDR3 sequence reads: CASSYSPWPSPNEQFF. The DNA of the CDR3 is TGTGCCAGCAGTTACTCGCCCTGGCCGAGCCCCAATGAGCAGTTCTTC.

The V and J genes are TRBV20-1 and TRBJ2-3; no clear D. This CDR3 comprises 12 residues. V was shortened by 1 base and J by 4 bases, with 6 bases between the two germline ends. Germline V CDR1 and CDR2: DFQATT, SNEGSKA (reference sequence). The chain's CDR3 is CSARAGSDTQYF. CDR3 DNA: TGCAGTGCTAGAGCGGGCTCAGATACGCAGTATTTT.

This chain connects TRBV7-9 to TRBJ2-3; D is uncertain. CDR1 SEHNR and CDR2 FQNEAQ come from the germline V gene (reference sequence). V shed 0 bases and J shed 4 bases, with 5 bases lying between them. The CDR3 totals 13 residues. The CDR3 region has the DNA TGTGCCAGCAGCTTAGCGCGCCCAGATACGCAGTATTTT. Translated: CASSLARPDTQYF.

CDR3 coding DNA: TGCAGTGCTAGAGATCGGAGGGTTGGTCTATTGGAGCAGTTCTTC. Protein sequence: CSARDRRVGLLEQFF. The chain joins TRBV20-1 to TRBJ2-1; possibly TRBD2 for D (6 bases). V dropped 0 bases and J dropped 10 bases, with 19 bases sitting between them. CDR1 DFQATT and CDR2 SNEGSKA come from the germline V gene (reference sequence). This CDR3 spans 15 amino acids.

This clonotype was seen a few times. The chain recombines TRBV10-3 with TRBJ2-3, with D tentatively TRBD1 (6 bases). Germline-derived CDR1 and CDR2 are ENHRY and SYGVKD. CDR3 length: 13 amino acids. V lost 8 bases and J 7 bases, leaving 16 bases between the germline ends. CDR3 DNA: TGTGCCATCCTGGGACAACGGGAACATACGCAGTATTTT. This sequence encodes CAILGQREHTQYF.

V and J are TRBV27 and TRBJ2-3, with D uncertain. V was trimmed by 8 bases and J by 2 bases, leaving 14 bases between them. Per germline, CDR1 MNHEY and CDR2 SMNVEV (reference sequence). This CDR3 spans 14 amino acids. The CDR3 DNA is TGTGCCAGCCGCCCACAGTATAACACAGATACGCAGTATTTT. As protein: CASRPQYNTDTQYF.

The V call is TRBV18, the J call TRBJ2-5, with 12 nucleotides matching TRBD2. Germline V CDR1 and CDR2: KGHSH, LQKENI. This CDR3 comprises 14 residues. V was pared by 7 bases and J by 5 bases, with 5 bases of the junction left unmatched. CDR3 loop: CASLTSGRQETQYF. The CDR3 DNA follows: TGTGCCAGCTTGACTAGCGGGAGACAGGAGACCCAGTACTTC.

This clonotype was recorded once. The chain joins TRBV5-5 to TRBJ1-2; 12 nucleotides line up with TRBD1. CDR1 and CDR2 (germline): SGHKS, YYEKEE (reference sequence). Trimming took 3 bases from V and 5 from J; bases not matched to a gene: 14. The CDR3 length is 18 residues. The CDR3 loop is CASSSDHGTGGFRYGYTF. The CDR3 DNA follows: TGTGCCAGCAGCTCCGACCACGGGACAGGGGGCTTTCGGTATGGCTACACCTTC.